What follows are 31 T cell receptor beta chains derived from one specimen sequenced in a study of T cells in Graves' hyperthyroidism and ophthalmopathy. Researchers took RNA transcripts and amplified the TCR beta CDR3 regions from them. TCR CDR3 regions were first amplified by RT-PCR with HTBI primers. TCRdb used MiXCR to reprocess the multiplex PCR reads, holding one entry per CDR3 protein. The sample has some 400,000 distinct CDR3 sequences, 13% seen once. Sequenced input: blood. The source is a man aged 30 to 45 with Graves' hyperthyroidism that later progressed to Graves' ophthalmopathy.

This clonotype was observed a few times. CDR3 residues: CASSVREQETQYF. The CDR3, as DNA: TGTGCCAGCAGTGTTCGAGAACAAGAGACCCAGTACTTC. The chain joins TRBV2 to TRBJ2-5; no definite D call. Germline-derived CDR1 and CDR2 are SNHLY and FYNNEI. The CDR3 covers 13 residues. V lost 4 bases and J lost 2, with 8 bases in between.

The V call is TRBV6-6, the J call TRBJ2-3; 7 bases align to TRBD1. The CDR3 consists of 13 residues. CDR1 and CDR2 (germline): MNHNY, SVGAGI (reference sequence). V was clipped by 0 bases and J by 9 bases; unmatched bases: 3. Here the CDR3 DNA reads TGTGCCAGCAGTTACTCAGGCAGGGGGACGCAGTATTTT. It yields the protein CASSYSGRGTQYF.

In its sample, this clonotype was seen many times. The gene calls are TRBV28 and TRBJ1-2; 8 bases line up with TRBD1. Trimming at V came to 2 bases and at J to 4 bases, leaving 6 bases not matched to a gene. Germline V gene lookup returns CDR1 MDHEN and CDR2 SYDVKM. This CDR3 contains 15 residues. CDR3 sequence: CASSLGTGLAYGYTF. The CDR3 coding sequence is TGTGCCAGCAGTTTAGGGACAGGTCTCGCCTATGGCTACACCTTC.

This clonotype was detected ten times or more. The chain recombines TRBV2 with TRBJ1-1; no clear D gene. Germline loops: CDR1 SNHLY, CDR2 FYNNEI. The CDR3 totals 14 residues. V was pared by 9 bases and J by 7 bases, with 21 bases between. The CDR3 loop is CASLGARVGDEAFF. The DNA for the CDR3 is TGTGCCAGTCTCGGAGCAAGGGTTGGTGATGAAGCTTTCTTT. The variable domain in full, with the rest retrieved from reference TRBV2 and TRBJ1-1, is EPEVTQTPSHQVTQMGQEVILRCVPISNHLYFYWYRQILGQKVEFLVSFYNNEISEKSEIFDDQFSVERPDGSNFTLKIRSTKLEDSAMYFCASLGARVGDEAFFGQGTRLTVV.

This clonotype has a handful of counts. The chain employs TRBV18 and TRBJ2-1; D may be TRBD1 (8 bases). Germline CDR1 and CDR2: KGHSH and LQKENI. The CDR3 is made up of 14 amino acids. Trimming removed 3 bases from V and 6 bases from J, with 12 bases in between. CDR3 DNA sequence: TGTGCCAGCTCACCCTACAGGGGGGGCAATGAGCAGTTCTTC. It codes for CASSPYRGGNEQFF.

This clonotype occurred many times. The V and J genes are TRBV12-3 or TRBV12-4 and TRBJ2-3; D is unclear. This CDR3 comprises 14 residues. With 3 bases removed from V and 6 bases from J, the gap between germline ends came to 13 bases. This CDR3 reads CASSLPQTGDTQYF. The CDR3 DNA sequence: TGTGCCAGCAGTTTGCCCCAGACCGGGGATACGCAGTATTTT.

This chain links TRBV2 with TRBJ2-5; 8 nucleotides line up with TRBD2. Per germline, CDR1 SNHLY and CDR2 FYNNEI. V lost 8 bases and J lost 5; bases outside the gene matches: 16. The CDR3 has 16 amino acids. In DNA form, the CDR3 reads TGTGCCAGCCCTTCGACCGGGGGGGCTTCCAGGGAGACCCAGTACTTC. Translation: CASPSTGGASRETQYF.

This clonotype was observed at least ten times. The V and J genes are TRBV11-2 and TRBJ2-7; either TRBD1 or TRBD2 may fit D (5 bases each). Germline CDR1 and CDR2: SGHAT and FQNNGV. CDR3 length: 15 amino acids. Trimming cost V 5 bases and J 3 bases, with 17 bases left between them. The chain's CDR3 is CASSRTNGTFYEQYF. Written as DNA, the CDR3 is TGTGCCAGCAGCCGTACGAACGGGACGTTCTACGAGCAGTACTTC.

This clonotype was detected only a few times. The V call is TRBV7-6, the J call TRBJ1-5, with D perhaps TRBD1 (5 bases). CDR3 length equals 14 residues. Trimming pared 2 bases from V and 5 bases from J, leaving 10 bases between. CDR1 is SGHVS, CDR2 FNYEAQ, per germline. CDR3 bases: TGTGCCAGCAGCTTACGGCCAGGGCATCAGCCCCAGCATTTT. Residues: CASSLRPGHQPQHF.

This clonotype was recorded many times. This chain's CDR3 is CASSHNEKLFF. The CDR3 DNA follows: TGTGCCAGCAGTCATAATGAAAAACTGTTTTTT. V and J are TRBV12-3 or TRBV12-4 and TRBJ1-4; D not certain. The CDR3 runs to 11 residues. Trimming cost V 5 bases and J 4 bases, with 2 bases left between them.

This sequence joins TRBV20-1 and TRBJ1-1; 7 nucleotides align to TRBD1. The CDR3 sequence is 17 residues long. V lost 1 base and J lost 6; bases outside the gene matches: 17. Per the germline V gene, CDR1 is DFQATT and CDR2 is SNEGSKA (reference sequence). CDR3 region: CSARGVTGTDVRPEAFF. The CDR3, as DNA: TGCAGTGCTAGAGGGGTTACCGGGACAGACGTGAGGCCTGAAGCTTTCTTT.

The chain couples TRBV6-1 to TRBJ1-2, with a weak D call TRBD1 (5 bases). V lost 7 bases and J lost 0, with 18 bases in between. Germline-derived CDR1 and CDR2 are MNHNS and SASEGT. The CDR3 has 16 amino acids. The CDR3 region is CASIGWVGGSNYGYTF. The CDR3, as DNA: TGTGCCAGCATAGGATGGGTTGGGGGTTCTAACTATGGCTACACCTTC.

This clonotype was seen a handful of times. The chain links TRBV4-1 to TRBJ1-1; TRBD1 is a possible D gene (5 bases). The ends were cut back, 3 bases at V and 2 bases at J, with 16 bases in the middle. The V gene's germline CDR1 is MGHRA and CDR2 YSYEKL. This CDR3 comprises 16 residues. The CDR3 spells CASSQKRGRPNTEAFF. CDR3 DNA sequence: TGCGCCAGCAGCCAGAAAAGGGGCAGACCAAACACTGAAGCTTTCTTT.

In its sample, this clonotype was seen many times. The J gene is TRBJ2-7, the V gene TRBV12-3 or TRBV12-4; D possibly corresponds to TRBD1 (6 bases). The germline V and J ends were trimmed by 6 bases and 2 bases, with 14 bases remaining between them. The CDR3 extends over 14 amino acids. The CDR3 sequence: CASRRTGHTYEQYF. As DNA, the CDR3 is TGTGCCAGCAGACGAACGGGACATACCTACGAGCAGTACTTC.

This clonotype appeared a few times. The DNA of the CDR3 is TGTGCCTGGGAGCTGACGGGCCAGACCGGGGAGCTGTTTTTT. Translated: CAWELTGQTGELFF. The gene calls are TRBV30 and TRBJ2-2; no firm D call. The ends were cut back, 5 bases at V and 5 bases at J, with 15 bases in the middle. This CDR3 region has 14 residues. In germline, CDR1 is GTSNPN, CDR2 SVGIG (reference sequence).

A few counts support this clonotype. The chain employs TRBV27 and TRBJ2-7, with D tentatively TRBD1 (5 bases). In germline, CDR1 is MNHEY, CDR2 SMNVEV (reference sequence). With 3 bases removed from V and 3 bases from J, the gap between germline ends came to 12 bases. The CDR3 contains 14 residues. CDR3 in amino acids: CASSFARRGYEQYF. The CDR3 nucleotides are TGTGCCAGCAGTTTTGCCCGTAGGGGCTACGAGCAGTACTTC.

The V call is TRBV25-1, the J call TRBJ2-7; D is uncertain. With 4 bases removed from V and 7 bases from J, the gap between germline ends came to 14 bases. The germline V gene has CDR1 MGHDK and CDR2 SYGVNS. The CDR3 is made up of 13 amino acids. CDR3: CASSAWEGEEQYF. CDR3 in DNA: TGTGCCAGCAGTGCCTGGGAAGGTGAAGAGCAGTACTTC.

This clonotype showed up many times. The chain combines TRBV7-2 with TRBJ1-1, with unresolved D. V lost 1 base and J lost 7, with 7 bases in between. The germline gives CDR1 SGHTA, CDR2 FQGNSA. The CDR3 is 12 amino acids. CDR3 nucleotides: TGTGCCAGCAGCTTAGGTTCACGTGAAGCTTTCTTT. It codes for CASSLGSREAFF.

This clonotype was detected ten times or more. The chain recombines TRBV12-3 or TRBV12-4 with TRBJ1-4; tentatively, D is TRBD1 (5 bases). The CDR3 consists of 16 residues. V was trimmed by 2 bases and J by 3 bases, leaving 13 bases between them. The chain's CDR3 is CASSLPDGTSNEKLFF. CDR3 bases: TGTGCCAGCAGTTTACCCGACGGGACTTCTAATGAAAAACTGTTTTTT.

This clonotype was seen repeatedly, ten times or more. The CDR3 region has the DNA TGTGCCAGCAGCTTAGCCCAGGGAGGACATGAAAAACTGTTTTTT. This encodes CASSLAQGGHEKLFF. J is TRBJ1-4 and V is TRBV7-9; D is possibly TRBD1 (5 bases). The CDR3 runs 15 residues. Germline V gives CDR1 SEHNR, CDR2 FQNEAQ (reference sequence). The ends were cut back, 0 bases at V and 6 bases at J, with 11 bases in the middle.

This clonotype has a count of ten or more. The rearrangement uses TRBV29-1 and TRBJ2-7, with 7 bases matching TRBD1. Germline-derived CDR1 and CDR2 are SQVTM and ANQGSEA. J was trimmed by 0 bases and V by 2 bases; bases with no gene match: 4. The length of the CDR3 is 14 residues. The CDR3 protein is CSVEKQGSSYEQYF. CDR3 nucleotides: TGCAGCGTTGAAAAACAGGGGAGCTCCTACGAGCAGTACTTC.

This clonotype was recorded many times. The V and J genes are TRBV3-1 and TRBJ1-2; D might be TRBD1 (5 bases). This CDR3 spans 15 amino acids. From germline, CDR1 is LGHDT and CDR2 YNNKEL (reference sequence). Trimming took off 2 bases at V and 1 base at J, with 11 bases between the two ends. The CDR3 DNA follows: TGTGCCAGCAGCCAAATTAGCAGGGATAACTATGGCTACACCTTC. Its translation is CASSQISRDNYGYTF.

Ten or more counts support this clonotype. This chain links TRBV5-1 with TRBJ2-5; TRBD2 aligns across 7 bases. This CDR3 has 17 amino acids. Looked up from germline, CDR1 is SGHRS and CDR2 is YFSETQ. The V and J ends lost 4 bases and 6 bases, in that order; junction bases with no gene match: 18. CDR3 in DNA: TGCGCCAGCAGCCCCAGGAAAGCGGGGATCACAATGAAGACCCAGTACTTC. This codes for CASSPRKAGITMKTQYF.

The CDR3 DNA is TGTGCCAGCAGTGACCCCCTACAGGGCGCTTTCTTT. Protein: CASSDPLQGAFF. This sequence joins TRBV6-1 and TRBJ1-1; the D gene is possibly TRBD1 (6 bases). The CDR3 is made up of 12 amino acids. The germline V and J ends were trimmed by 3 bases and 11 bases, with 13 bases remaining between them. From germline, CDR1 is MNHNS and CDR2 SASEGT.

The chain has TRBV4-1 and TRBJ2-7, with TRBD2 as a possible D gene (6 bases). The germline gives CDR1 MGHRA, CDR2 YSYEKL. V was cut by 0 bases and J by 3 bases, with 12 bases left in between. This CDR3 has 15 residues. The DNA for the CDR3 is TGCGCCAGCAGCCAAGATCGGGTGCGGGGCTACGAGCAGTACTTC. Protein product: CASSQDRVRGYEQYF.

This clonotype was detected many times. The rearrangement uses TRBV5-1 and TRBJ1-1; tentatively, D is TRBD1 (5 bases). There are 16 residues in the CDR3. Germline CDR1 is SGHRS and CDR2 is YFSETQ. The V gene lost 0 bases and the J gene lost 0 bases, with 12 bases spanning the gap. The CDR3 spells CASSLGQGLMNTEAFF. The CDR3 nucleotides are TGCGCCAGCAGCTTGGGGCAGGGACTTATGAACACTGAAGCTTTCTTT.

This clonotype was detected many times. The chain combines TRBV28 with TRBJ1-6; 8 positions agree with TRBD1. The V gene end was trimmed by 6 bases and the J gene end by 13 bases; junction bases not matched to a gene: 14. The germline CDR1 and CDR2 sequences are MDHEN and SYDVKM. The CDR3 runs to 15 residues. In DNA, the CDR3 is TGTGCCAGCAGGTCCCGGACAGGGCCATGGTCTCCCCTCCACTTT. The encoded protein is CASRSRTGPWSPLHF.

This clonotype was counted ten times or more. The chain links TRBV2 to TRBJ2-7, with 8 positions matching TRBD1. The junction had 10 bases not matched to a gene; V was cut back by 3 bases and J by 6 bases. The CDR3 has 15 residues. The V gene's germline CDR1 is SNHLY and CDR2 FYNNEI. CDR3 bases: TGTGCCAGCAGTGACGGCCCAGGGGGCCAGATCGAGCAGTACTTC. Translation: CASSDGPGGQIEQYF.

This clonotype was detected ten times or more. The rearrangement links TRBV6-2 or TRBV6-3 to TRBJ2-1, with TRBD2 matching over 12 bases. The CDR3 is 17 amino acids. The germline V gene encodes CDR1 MNHEY and CDR2 SVGEGT. After removal of 4 bases from V and 6 bases from J, the junction contained 10 bases not matched to a gene. As DNA, the CDR3 is TGTGCCAGCAGTTCCCACACACTAGCGGGGGGATCCAATGAGCAGTTCTTC. This sequence encodes CASSSHTLAGGSNEQFF.

With respect to this clonotype: A single base separates this from a much larger clone, so it may be a read error. The rearrangement uses TRBV29-1 and TRBJ1-1; TRBD1 is a possible D gene (5 bases). The length of the CDR3 is 13 residues. CDR1 and CDR2 (germline): SQVTM, ANQGSEA. The CDR3 spells CSVEGRLTTVAFF. In nucleotides, the CDR3 is TGCAGCGTTGAGGGGCGCCTGACGACTGTAGCTTTCTTT.

This clonotype appeared a few times. The chain combines TRBV13 with TRBJ1-1; 8 nucleotides match TRBD1. Germline V gene data show CDR1 as PRHDT and CDR2 as FYEKMQ (reference sequence). Trimming removed 3 bases from V and 2 bases from J; junction bases left unmatched: 2. The CDR3 consists of 14 residues. CDR3 in DNA: TGTGCCAGCAGCTTTGACAGGGGCAACACTGAAGCTTTCTTT. As protein: CASSFDRGNTEAFF.